The present entry profiles one TCR beta chain with its context. Its cognate antigen has yet to be identified. No much larger clonotype is one base removed from it; base qualities were not supplied. These data originate in a study of CD8 T cells in Susac syndrome (dated by TCRdb to about 2019). General notes on the study: Of the Susac syndrome patients who were sequenced, 5 or 6 had clinically active disease and roughly 8 were in clinical remission. At the time of blood withdrawal, Susac syndrome patients were either therapy-naive, taking corticosteroids (with some also receiving IVIg), or on IVIg alone. Repertoire sequencing was used to test whether CD8+ T cell activation and differentiation in Susac syndrome was antigen driven.

High-throughput TCR beta sequencing profiled peripheral blood CD8+ and CD4+ T cells from healthy donors, Susac syndrome patients and multiple sclerosis patients. The Susac syndrome patients fulfilled recently defined diagnostic criteria for either definite or probable disease. Bulk CD8+ and CD4+ T cells were purified magnetically by negative isolation, whereas CD8+ TEMRA cells were enriched by FACS. Blood was collected in EDTA tubes and processed within 24 hours, with PBMCs isolated through density gradient centrifugation. PBMCs destined for TCR sequencing were cryopreserved in liquid nitrogen and later thawed in a 37 °C water bath. The sorted or isolated CD4+, CD8+ and CD8+ TEMRA cells reached a purity of at least 90%. RNA was extracted using the RNeasy kit, and roughly 0.5 to 1 microgram was reverse transcribed with random hexamers. The immunoSEQ multiplex PCR assay, covering 54 Vbeta and 13 Jbeta segments, was used to amplify TCR beta CDR3 regions. PCR amplification bias was corrected by using a synthetic template baseline for primer optimization and computational correction. The authors' analysis ran thus. Reads were assigned to V, D and J genes according to IMGT and analyzed in immunoSEQ Analyzer, with only productive sequences retained. To calculate clonality, Shannon entropy was normalized by log2 of the number of productive unique sequences and then subtracted from one. Public and private clones were assessed among the 100 most prevalent clones of each patient and control. Susac-specific clones were defined as absent from healthy and MS cohorts, 850 to 1,300 published viral clones and other ImmuneACCESS disease sequences. TCRdb reran the public reads through fastp at Q25 and MiXCR, keeping productive beta chains. Rows with one shared CDR3 protein collapse into an entry with the most common genes and DNA. The V and J calls and clone size are TCRdb's, not the authors'. The table for this sample lists roughly 180,000 distinct CDR3 sequences; around 94% of them were counted only once. 0.099% of the sample is taken by the ten largest.

Including cysteine and phenylalanine, the CDR3 has 12 amino acids. Only the CDR3 portion is preserved as DNA: 36 bases, with reading frame beginning at the first base. A distance of 7 bases separates the germline ends of V and J, which lose 2 bases and 8 bases respectively. CDR1 is given as MNHEY and CDR2 as SVGEGT, both from the germline V gene. General conclusions and limits of the study: No clonal expansion was detected in the CD4+ T cell repertoire of Susac syndrome patients. The number of individuals in the TCR sequencing and HLA analysis was acknowledged as relatively small.

Recombination joined TRBV6-2 or TRBV6-3 with TRBJ2-1; no confident D gene assignment can be made. The TCR comes from a human donor with Susac syndrome. Sample: CD4+ T cells from PBMCs. The DNA reads TGTGCCAGCAGTTACCTCGCCGATGAGCAGTTCTTC. This translates into CASSYLADEQFF.